The clone carrying this T cell receptor (beta chain) occurred once. The length of the CDR3 is 14 residues. The V gene lost 8 bases and the J gene lost 3 bases, with 15 bases spanning the gap. The germline CDR1 and CDR2 sequences are SGHTA and FQGNSA. This entry is derived from a study of blood T cell repertoires in COVID-19. Study-level information: Material from acute and convalescent COVID-19 was sourced from the United States, Italy and Spain. Sample material is recorded as cDNA or gDNA derived from T cells, B-cell-depleted T cells, or PBMCs.

Enrolled during active infection, Seattle patients were then followed longitudinally. TCRdb's table, derived via immunoSEQ multiplex PCR, lists solely in-frame clones and lacks some. The sample consists of approximately 250,000 clones, approximately 85% of them appearing once. The chain links TRBV7-2 to TRBJ2-3, with D possibly being TRBD1 (5 bases). Sequencing input: peripheral blood. This TCR came from an elderly woman with COVID-19, enrolled during active disease. Here the CDR3 reads CASSRGPWTDTQYF. The CDR3 DNA reads TGTGCCAGCTCAAGGGGCCCATGGACAGATACGCAGTATTTT.